The 4 T cell receptor beta chains listed next were all sequenced from one sample in a study of beta chain features in type 1 diabetes. Overall study findings and caveats: Moderate but significant shortening of TCRB CDR3s was recorded in all four CD4+ subsets from Type 1 diabetes patients.

cDNA synthesis used the whole RNA isolate, giving expressed TCRB sequences. Produced via immunoSEQ multiplex PCR; TCRdb's table is partial and in-frame only. The sample contains approximately 150,000 clones, 10% to 15% of which appear only once. These receptors' antigens are unknown. Sequenced material: central memory CD4+ T cells from blood. These receptor sequences come from a man aged 18-30 years with type 1 diabetes.

The gene calls are TRBV20-1 and TRBJ2-1; tentative D call: TRBD1 (6 bases). This CDR3 comprises 10 residues. Looked up from germline, CDR1 is DFQATT and CDR2 is SNEGSKA (reference sequence). Trimming removed 2 bases at V and 15 bases at J, with 11 bases between. CDR3 DNA: TGCAGTGCTAGAAGCGGACAGACGTTCTTC. This translates into CSARSGQTFF.

This clone was found a few times. The rearrangement links TRBV7-6 to TRBJ2-5; 14 bases line up with TRBD2. Germline trimming cut 3 bases from V and 5 bases from J; bases unmatched to any gene: 5. CDR1 and CDR2 from the germline V gene are SGHVS and FNYEAQ. The CDR3 consists of 16 residues. As DNA, the CDR3 is TGTGCCAGCAGCTTCCAGACTAGCGGGGGGGCCGAGACCCAGTACTTC. As protein: CASSFQTSGGAETQYF.

The chain couples TRBV5-1 to TRBJ1-4, with D possibly being TRBD1 (6 bases). CDR1 SGHRS and CDR2 YFSETQ come from the germline V gene. This CDR3 region has 17 residues. The V end was cut by 4 bases, the J end by 4 bases, with 20 bases between. The CDR3 coding sequence is TGCGCCAGCAGCCCCAGGACAGTCGCCCGCGGTAATGAAAAACTGTTTTTT. Its translation is CASSPRTVARGNEKLFF.

A word on this clone: Other DNA sequences within the sample encode an identical CDR3. The rearrangement links TRBV27 to TRBJ2-7, with D possibly matching TRBD2 (7 bases). The germline V gene encodes CDR1 MNHEY and CDR2 SMNVEV (reference sequence). The CDR3 has 15 residues. V lost 3 bases and J lost 3, with 15 bases in between. The CDR3 here is CASSFKGGPLYEQYF. The CDR3 nucleotides read TGTGCCAGCAGTTTCAAGGGGGGGCCCCTCTACGAGCAGTACTTC.